This T cell receptor beta chain was profiled in a study of T-cell reconstitution after alpha-beta-depleted transplantation in children (dated by TCRdb to about 2016). Describing the broader study: Using TCR repertoire profiling, the study quantitatively followed how T-cell immune reconstitution unfolded in children after TCRalphabeta/CD19-depleted allogeneic hematopoietic cell transplantation.

Libraries came from PCR. Instrument used: Illumina HiSeq 2500. To normalize quantification of the TCRbeta repertoire, the TCR libraries were built with molecular barcoding that relied on unique molecular identifiers. TCRdb applied fastp at Q25 and MiXCR to the public reads, then kept only in-frame beta chains. Each CDR3 protein appears once, grouped with its most common genes and DNA. Recorded for this sample are a few hundred thousand distinct CDR3 sequences; 7.5% to 10% of them occurred a single time. Together, the top ten hold less than 6% of the sample. This clonotype was detected many times. The specificity of this receptor is unknown. The sample holds no much larger clone one base away, and base qualities are not on file. The junction shows trimming of 6 bases on V and 0 bases on J, plus 13 bases between the germline ends. The CDR3 starts with the cysteine, ends with the phenylalanine, and has 15 residues. The only DNA kept is the CDR3, 45 bases in frame from the first base.

The source material was PBMCs from the stem cell graft donor, sampled from the stem cell graft. The sequence derives from a human donor who donated a stem cell graft to a child with SCID. Recombination linked TRBV12-3 or TRBV12-4 to TRBJ2-3; no confident D gene assignment can be made. The DNA sequence reads TGTGCCAGCAGCCTACGGCCGGTTAGCACAGATACGCAGTATTTT. It codes for CASSLRPVSTDTQYF.